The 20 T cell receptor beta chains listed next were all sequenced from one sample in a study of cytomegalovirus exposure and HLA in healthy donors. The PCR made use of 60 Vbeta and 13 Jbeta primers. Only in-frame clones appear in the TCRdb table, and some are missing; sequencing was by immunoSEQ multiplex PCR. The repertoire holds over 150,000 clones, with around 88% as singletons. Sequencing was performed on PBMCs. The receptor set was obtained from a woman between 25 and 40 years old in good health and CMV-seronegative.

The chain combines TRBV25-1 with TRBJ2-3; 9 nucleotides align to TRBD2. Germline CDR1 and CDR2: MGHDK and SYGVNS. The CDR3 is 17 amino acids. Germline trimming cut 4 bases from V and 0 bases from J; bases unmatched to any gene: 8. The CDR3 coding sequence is TGTGCCAGCAGTGCTCTTAGCGGGGGCACTAGCACAGATACGCAGTATTTT. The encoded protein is CASSALSGGTSTDTQYF.

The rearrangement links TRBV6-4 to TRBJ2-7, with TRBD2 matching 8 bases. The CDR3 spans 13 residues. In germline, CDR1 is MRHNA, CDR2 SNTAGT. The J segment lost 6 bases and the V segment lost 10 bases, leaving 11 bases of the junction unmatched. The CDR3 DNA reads TGTGCCACCCACGGGGGGGGCTTGGTCGAGCAGTACTTC. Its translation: CATHGGGLVEQYF.

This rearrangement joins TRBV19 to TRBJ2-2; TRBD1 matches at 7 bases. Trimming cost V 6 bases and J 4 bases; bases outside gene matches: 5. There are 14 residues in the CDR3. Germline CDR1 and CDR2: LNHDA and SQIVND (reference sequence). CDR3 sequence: CASSLGQTTGELFF. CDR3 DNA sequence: TGTGCCAGTAGCCTGGGACAGACCACCGGGGAGCTGTTTTTT.

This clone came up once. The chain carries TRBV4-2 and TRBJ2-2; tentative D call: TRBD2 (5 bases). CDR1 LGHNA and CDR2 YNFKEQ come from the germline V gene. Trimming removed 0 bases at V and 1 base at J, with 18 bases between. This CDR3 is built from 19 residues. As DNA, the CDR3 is TGTGCCAGCAGCCAAGAGGGTCGTTTCGGGGAGCGGAACACCGGGGAGCTGTTTTTT. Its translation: CASSQEGRFGERNTGELFF.

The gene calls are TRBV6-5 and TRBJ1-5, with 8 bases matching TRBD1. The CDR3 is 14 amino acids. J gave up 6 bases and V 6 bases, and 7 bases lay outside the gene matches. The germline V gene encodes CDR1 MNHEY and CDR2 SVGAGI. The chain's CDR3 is CASRRQGKGQPQHF. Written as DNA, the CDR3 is TGTGCCAGCAGGCGACAGGGGAAGGGTCAGCCCCAGCATTTT.

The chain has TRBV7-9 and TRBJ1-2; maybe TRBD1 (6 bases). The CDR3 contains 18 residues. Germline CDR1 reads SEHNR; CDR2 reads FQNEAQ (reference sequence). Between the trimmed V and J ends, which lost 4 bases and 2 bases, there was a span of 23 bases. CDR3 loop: CASSSLIATGRLNYGYTF. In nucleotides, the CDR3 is TGTGCCAGCAGCTCCCTGATTGCAACAGGGCGATTGAACTATGGCTACACCTTC.

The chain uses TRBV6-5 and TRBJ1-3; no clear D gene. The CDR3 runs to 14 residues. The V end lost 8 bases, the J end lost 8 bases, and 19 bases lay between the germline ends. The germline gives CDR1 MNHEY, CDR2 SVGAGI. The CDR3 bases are TGTGCCAGCCTCTCCCGGGCCCGCGGGGACACCATATATTTT. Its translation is CASLSRARGDTIYF.

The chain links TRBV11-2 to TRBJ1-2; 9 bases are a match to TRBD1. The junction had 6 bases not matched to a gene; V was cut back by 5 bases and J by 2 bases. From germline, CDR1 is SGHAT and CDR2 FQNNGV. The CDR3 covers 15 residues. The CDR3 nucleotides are TGTGCCAGCAGCGAAACCGGGACAGGGAACTATGGCTACACCTTC. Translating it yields CASSETGTGNYGYTF.

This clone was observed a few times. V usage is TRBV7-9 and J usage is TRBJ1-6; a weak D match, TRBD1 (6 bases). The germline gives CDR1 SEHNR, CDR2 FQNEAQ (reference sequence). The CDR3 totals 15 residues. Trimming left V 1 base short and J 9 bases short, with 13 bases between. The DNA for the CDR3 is TGTGCCAGCAGCTTAGGGCTGGGGGCTAGTTCACCCCTCCACTTT. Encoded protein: CASSLGLGASSPLHF. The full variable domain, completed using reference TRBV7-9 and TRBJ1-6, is DTGVSQNPRHKITKRGQNVTFRCDPISEHNRLYWYRQTLGQGPEFLTYFQNEAQLEKSRLLSDRFSAERPKGSFSTLEIQRTEQGDSAMYLCASSLGLGASSPLHFGNGTRLTVT.

The CDR3 nucleotides read TGCGCCAGCAGCCATCGGACTAGCGGGACAGATACGCAGTATTTT. Residues: CASSHRTSGTDTQYF. This chain joins TRBV5-1 and TRBJ2-3; TRBD2 matches at 11 bases. The germline V gene has CDR1 SGHRS and CDR2 YFSETQ. V dropped 4 bases and J dropped 3; count of bases not matched to a gene: 4. CDR3 length: 15 amino acids.

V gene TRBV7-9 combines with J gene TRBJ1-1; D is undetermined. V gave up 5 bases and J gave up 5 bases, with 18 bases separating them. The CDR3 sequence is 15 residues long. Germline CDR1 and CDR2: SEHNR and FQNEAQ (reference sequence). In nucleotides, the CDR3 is TGTGCCAGCAGCAACCGAAAGGCGGGAGGAACTGAAGCTTTCTTT. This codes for CASSNRKAGGTEAFF.

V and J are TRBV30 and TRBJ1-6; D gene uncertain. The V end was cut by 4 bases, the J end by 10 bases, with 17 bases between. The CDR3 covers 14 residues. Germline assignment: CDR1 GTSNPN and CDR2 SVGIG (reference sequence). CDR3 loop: CAWTVRQSHSPLHF. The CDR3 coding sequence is TGTGCCTGGACAGTTCGACAATCACACTCACCCCTCCACTTT.

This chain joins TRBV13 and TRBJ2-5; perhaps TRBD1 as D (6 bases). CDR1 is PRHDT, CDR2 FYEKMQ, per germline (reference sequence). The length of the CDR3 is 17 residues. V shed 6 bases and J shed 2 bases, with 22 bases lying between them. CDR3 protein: CASRPPRWDKRQETQYF. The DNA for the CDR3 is TGTGCCAGCAGGCCTCCTAGGTGGGACAAAAGACAAGAGACCCAGTACTTC.

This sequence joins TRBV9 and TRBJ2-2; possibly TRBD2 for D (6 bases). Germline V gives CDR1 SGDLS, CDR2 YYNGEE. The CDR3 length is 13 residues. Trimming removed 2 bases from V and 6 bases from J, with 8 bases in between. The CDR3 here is CASSVPGAGELFF. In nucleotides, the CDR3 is TGTGCCAGCAGCGTCCCGGGGGCCGGGGAGCTGTTTTTT.

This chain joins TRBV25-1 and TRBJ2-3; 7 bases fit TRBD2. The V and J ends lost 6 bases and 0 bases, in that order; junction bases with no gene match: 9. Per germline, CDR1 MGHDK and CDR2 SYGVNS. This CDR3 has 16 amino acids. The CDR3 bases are TGTGCCAGCAGCGGGAGGCCTAGCGGTAGCACAGATACGCAGTATTTT. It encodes CASSGRPSGSTDTQYF.

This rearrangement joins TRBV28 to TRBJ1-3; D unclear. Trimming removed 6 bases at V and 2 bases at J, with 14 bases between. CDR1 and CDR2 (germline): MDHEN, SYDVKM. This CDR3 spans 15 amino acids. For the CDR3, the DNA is TGTGCCAGCAGCCAAACCCCGGAGGCTGGAAACACCATATATTTT. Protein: CASSQTPEAGNTIYF. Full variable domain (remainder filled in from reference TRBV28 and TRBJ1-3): DVKVTQSSRYLVKRTGEKVFLECVQDMDHENMFWYRQDPGLGLRLIYFSYDVKMKEKGDIPEGYSVSREKKERFSLILESASTNQTSMYLCASSQTPEAGNTIYFGEGSWLTVV.

The CDR3 loop is CASSQTGPGYGYTF. The DNA for the CDR3 is TGTGCCAGCAGCCAGACAGGACCTGGCTATGGCTACACCTTC. The chain couples TRBV9 to TRBJ1-2; the D gene is possibly TRBD1 (6 bases). V lost 4 bases and J 4 bases, leaving 14 bases between the germline ends. Germline lookup yields CDR1 SGDLS and CDR2 YYNGEE. The CDR3 loop spans 14 amino acids.

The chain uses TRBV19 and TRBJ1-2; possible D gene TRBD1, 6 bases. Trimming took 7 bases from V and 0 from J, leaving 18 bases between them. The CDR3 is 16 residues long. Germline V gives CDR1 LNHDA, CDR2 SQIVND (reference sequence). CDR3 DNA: TGTGCCAGTATTCAGGGGCACTCACGAGCTAACTATGGCTACACCTTC. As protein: CASIQGHSRANYGYTF.

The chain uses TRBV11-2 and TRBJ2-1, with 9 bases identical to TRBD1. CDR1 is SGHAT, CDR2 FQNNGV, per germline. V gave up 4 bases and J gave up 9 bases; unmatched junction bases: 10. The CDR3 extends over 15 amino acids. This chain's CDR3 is CASSSRDRAQGEQFF. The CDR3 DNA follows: TGTGCCAGCAGCTCCCGGGACAGGGCCCAAGGTGAGCAGTTCTTC.

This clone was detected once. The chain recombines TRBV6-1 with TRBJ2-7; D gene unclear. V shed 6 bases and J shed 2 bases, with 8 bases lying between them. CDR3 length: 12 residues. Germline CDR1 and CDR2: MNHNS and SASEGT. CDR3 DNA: TGTGCCAGCAGGGATGGGCCCTACGAGCAGTACTTC. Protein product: CASRDGPYEQYF.